A selection of T cell receptor beta chains follows, all from one sample in a study of CD8 T cells in ankylosing spondylitis. TCRdb fed the 5' RACE reads into MiXCR, producing one record per CDR3 protein. This sample has some 800,000 distinct CDR3 sequences, with approximately 10% found just once. The sample taken for sequencing was blood, either unsorted or a sorted T cell fraction (not recorded which). The receptor set was obtained from a male donor with ankylosing spondylitis. The CDR3 runs from the conserved cysteine through the conserved F or W.

TRBV4-3 CASSQLVGSAGELFF
TRBV12-3/TRBV12-4 CASSFRGGRTEAFF
TRBV24-1 CATSDSPGRITYEQYF
TRBV7-2 CASSLTPSGVETQYF
TRBV27 CASSLMAGAFGEQYF
TRBV25-1 CASSDFREQYF
TRBV6-5 CASSYSGQEADTQYF
TRBV6-6 CASSPLSEQFF
TRBV15 CATSRVLATDTQYF
TRBV28 CASSRPGQGHQPQHF
TRBV10-3 CAISELTSGYNEQFF
TRBV6-5 CASSYTILKENTEAFF
TRBV30 CAWSRDRIVETQYF
TRBV9 CASSVRTRGETQYF
TRBV5-6 CASSKGRDQPQHF